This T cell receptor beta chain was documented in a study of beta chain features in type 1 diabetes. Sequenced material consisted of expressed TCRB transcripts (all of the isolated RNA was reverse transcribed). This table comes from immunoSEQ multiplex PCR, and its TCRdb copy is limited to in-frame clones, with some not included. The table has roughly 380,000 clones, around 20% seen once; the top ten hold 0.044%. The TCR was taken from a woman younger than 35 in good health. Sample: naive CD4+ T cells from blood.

The CDR3 protein is CASSLQGGGYTF. The CDR3, as DNA: TGTGCCAGCAGCTTACAGGGGGGCGGCTACACCTTC. The chain joins TRBV7-2 to TRBJ1-2, with 7 positions matching TRBD1. This CDR3 comprises 12 residues. Germline V gene sequence: CDR1 SGHTA, CDR2 FQGNSA. The trim removed 2 bases at V and 8 bases at J, leaving 2 bases unmatched. The full variable domain, completed using reference TRBV7-2 and TRBJ1-2, is GAGVSQSPSNKVTEKGKDVELRCDPISGHTALYWYRQSLGQGLEFLIYFQGNSAPDKSGLPSDRFSAERTGGSVSTLTIQRTQQEDSAVYLCASSLQGGGYTFGSGTRLTVV.